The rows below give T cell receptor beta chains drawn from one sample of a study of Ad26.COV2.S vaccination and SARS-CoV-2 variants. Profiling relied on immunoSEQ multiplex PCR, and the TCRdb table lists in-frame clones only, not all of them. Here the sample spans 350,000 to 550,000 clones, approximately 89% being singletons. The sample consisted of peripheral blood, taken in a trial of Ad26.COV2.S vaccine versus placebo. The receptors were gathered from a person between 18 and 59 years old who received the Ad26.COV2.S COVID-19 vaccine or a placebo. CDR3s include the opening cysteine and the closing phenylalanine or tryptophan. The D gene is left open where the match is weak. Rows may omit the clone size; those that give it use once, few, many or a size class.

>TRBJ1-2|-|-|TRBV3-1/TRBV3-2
TGTGCCAGCAGCCCTCGGGGGGCGCCCTATGGCTACACCTTC
CASSPRGAPYGYTF
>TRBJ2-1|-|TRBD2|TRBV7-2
TGTGCCAGCAGCCGGCCCGGGGGGACCTCCTACAATGAGCAGTTCTTC
CASSRPGGTSYNEQFF
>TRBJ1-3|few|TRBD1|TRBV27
TGTGCCAGCAGTTTAGGACAGGGATTTGGCACCATATATTTT
CASSLGQGFGTIYF
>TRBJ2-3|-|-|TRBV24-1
TGTGCCACTTCTTCATCCCTCCCCGGAAGGGTAGATACGCAGTATTTT
CATSSSLPGRVDTQYF
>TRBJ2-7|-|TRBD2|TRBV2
TGTGCCAGGAGGGGCGGGGGAGTCTTCTACGAGCAGTACTTC
CARRGGGVFYEQYF
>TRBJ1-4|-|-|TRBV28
TGTGCCAGCACCCTAAGGGAACGTGGTAATGAAAAACTGTTTTTT
CASTLRERGNEKLFF
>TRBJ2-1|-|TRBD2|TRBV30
TGTGCCTGGAGTGTGGCGGGAGCTCAGTTCTTC
CAWSVAGAQFF
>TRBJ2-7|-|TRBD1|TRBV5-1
TGCGCCAGCAGCTTGGTTGCAGGGGGCGACTACGAGCAGTACTTC
CASSLVAGGDYEQYF
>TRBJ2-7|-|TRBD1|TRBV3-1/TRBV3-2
TGTGCCAGCAGCCGGCGGGACAGGGGCGTTTTGGACTCCTACGAGCAGTACTTC
CASSRRDRGVLDSYEQYF
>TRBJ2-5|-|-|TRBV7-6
TGTGCCAGCAGCCTCCCCGGGCGACCGGTAACCCAGTACTTC
CASSLPGRPVTQYF
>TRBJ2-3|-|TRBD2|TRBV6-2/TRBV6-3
TGTGCCAGCAGTCTACAGGCTAGCGGAGGAGATACGCAGTATTTT
CASSLQASGGDTQYF
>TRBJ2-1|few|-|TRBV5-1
TGCGCCAGCGGCCCGTCGCGTCCCGCTTGGGATGAGCAGTTCTTC
CASGPSRPAWDEQFF
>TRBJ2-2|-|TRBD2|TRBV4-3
TGCGCCAGCAGCCAAGAAGTCGGTCTAGCGGGAAACACCGGGGAGCTGTTTTTT
CASSQEVGLAGNTGELFF
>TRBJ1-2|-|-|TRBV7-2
TGTGCCAGCAGCCCCCTTACAAGGGTCGATGGCTACACCTTC
CASSPLTRVDGYTF
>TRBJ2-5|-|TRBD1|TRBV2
TGTGCCAGCAGTGGGGACAGGGGGCCCGAGACCCAGTACTTC
CASSGDRGPETQYF
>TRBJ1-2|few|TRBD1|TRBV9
TGTGCCAGCAGCGGAGATCCGGTAGGGACAGGAAAGGGCTACACCTTC
CASSGDPVGTGKGYTF
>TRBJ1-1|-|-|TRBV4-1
TGCGCCAGCAGCCCCCGAGGGGCGATTACTGAAGCTTTCTTT
CASSPRGAITEAFF
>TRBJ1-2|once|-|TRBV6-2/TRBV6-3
TGTGCCAGCAGTACCCTGGGCAGGAACTATGGCTACACCTTC
CASSTLGRNYGYTF
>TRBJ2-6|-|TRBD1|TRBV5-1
TGCGCCAGCAGGGCAGGGGGTTCAGGGGCCAACGTCCTGACTTTC
CASRAGGSGANVLTF
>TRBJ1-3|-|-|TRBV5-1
TGCGCCAGCAGCTTGGCCGGGCAGAGAAACACCATATATTTT
CASSLAGQRNTIYF
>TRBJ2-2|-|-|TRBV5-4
TGTGCCAGCAGGCAACCCCCGGGGACGGGGACCGGGGAGCTGTTTTTT
CASRQPPGTGTGELFF
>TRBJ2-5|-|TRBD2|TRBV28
TGTGCCAGCAGTTTACCTATAGCGGGGGGGCAGGGGCGAGAGACCCAGTACTTC
CASSLPIAGGQGRETQYF
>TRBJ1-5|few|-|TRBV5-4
TGTGCCAGCAGCCCGGACCGTTCCAATCAGCCCCAGCATTTT
CASSPDRSNQPQHF
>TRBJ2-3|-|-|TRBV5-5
TGTGCCAGCAGCTTGGAACCCAGGGGAGATACGCAGTATTTT
CASSLEPRGDTQYF
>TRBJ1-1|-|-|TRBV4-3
TGCGCCAGCAGCCAAGACACCTTGAACACTGAAGCTTTCTTT
CASSQDTLNTEAFF
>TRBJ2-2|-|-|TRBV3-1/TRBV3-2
TGTGCCAGCAGCCAAGACGCAAGCGGAGTAACCGGGGAGCTGTTTTTT
CASSQDASGVTGELFF
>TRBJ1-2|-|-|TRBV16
TGTGCCAGCAGCCAGGGGGAGTACTATGGCTACACCTTC
CASSQGEYYGYTF
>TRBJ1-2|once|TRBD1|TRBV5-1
TGCGCCAGCAGCTTGGGGGCAGGGGGGTCGACTTCCTATGGCTACACCTTC
CASSLGAGGSTSYGYTF
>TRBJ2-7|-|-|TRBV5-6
TGTGCCAGCAGCTTCGGGGGAGAGAAATACGAGCAGTACTTC
CASSFGGEKYEQYF
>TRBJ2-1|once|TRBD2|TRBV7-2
TGTGCCAGCAGCCCTGGTAGGCTAGCGGGAGAGCAGTTCTTC
CASSPGRLAGEQFF
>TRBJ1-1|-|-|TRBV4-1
TGCGCCAGCAGCCCGCTGGGACCTACCAACACTGAAGCTTTCTTT
CASSPLGPTNTEAFF